This TCR beta chain was observed in a study of STAT5B mutations in CD4+ large granular lymphocyte leukemia. Healthy controls were blood donor buffy coats. The protocol was immunoSEQ multiplex PCR, while the TCRdb copy is restricted to in-frame clones and leaves out a portion. This table holds approximately 32,000 clones, more than 55% found once. This CDR3 spans 15 amino acids. Between the trimmed V and J ends, which lost 4 bases and 2 bases, there was a span of 14 bases. CDR1 and CDR2 from the germline V gene are SGHNT and YYREEE (reference sequence). The V and J genes are TRBV5-4 and TRBJ2-3; the D gene is possibly TRBD2 (6 bases). The clonotype was recovered from a human donor in good health. The sequenced material came from CD4+ T cells from blood buffy coats. CDR3 in amino acids: CASSAGTQPTDTQYF. The CDR3 DNA reads as TGTGCCAGCAGCGCCGGGACTCAACCCACAGATACGCAGTATTTT. The full variable domain, completed using reference TRBV5-4 and TRBJ2-3, is ETGVTQSPTHLIKTRGQQVTLRCSSQSGHNTVSWYQQALGQGPQFIFQYYREEENGRGNFPPRFSGLQFPNYSSELNVNALELDDSALYLCASSAGTQPTDTQYFGPGTRLTVL.